The following is a T cell receptor beta chain sequence with its context. Its antigen is currently not known. Read data end 3 residues before the CDR3 end; the end is taken from the germline J gene. Genomic DNA was extracted from sorted cells with the QIAGEN DNeasy Blood and Tissue Kit for TCRbeta CDR3 sequencing. High-throughput TCRbeta CDR3 sequencing was carried out commercially through immunoSEQ, with PCR amplification with bias correction and internal controls included. Per the source publication's procedure: A unique productive TCRbeta sequence was defined by the CDR3 nucleotide sequence when primers matched, and otherwise by the CDR3 amino acid sequence together with the Vbeta and Jbeta genes. To correct sorting error, sequences shared between sorted populations at a frequency ratio of 2:1 or less were removed; the rest were assigned to the higher population. Donor-reactive sequences were defined as at least 5-fold expanded in CFSE-low cells versus unstimulated cells, with frequency of at least 0.01% in CFSE-low cells. Repertoire divergence was quantified by Jensen-Shannon divergence calculated from the top 100 TCRbeta sequences ranked by frequency. For samples with multiple sequencing runs, sorting error was corrected separately for each run before the runs were pooled. TCRdb limited this immuneACCESS table to in-frame rearrangements with V and J called. A share of clones is missing; checked studies link under half to unresolved V genes, and the rest is unexplained. The V and J calls and clone size are taken from that table; D and trimming were inferred from the DNA. The sample's table lists a count of over 45,000 clones. Around 0.88% of the sample lies in the top ten.

This sample's time point label indicates: blood sample drawn before combined kidney and bone marrow transplant. Thawed PBMCs were FACS-sorted into unstimulated Tregs (CD4+CD25+CD127-), CD4+ non-Tregs (CD4+CD25-), CD4 cells and CD8 cells. Patients were several combined kidney and bone marrow transplant recipients from the ITN036ST trial, and only these trial subjects had samples available. Healthy control blood was processed by Ficoll density gradient to PBMCs and cryopreserved; patient PBMCs were collected before and after transplant. As encoded in the germline V gene (reference sequence), CDR1 is DFQATT while CDR2 is SNEGSKA. V is pruned by 1 base and J by 7 bases, leaving 4 bases of the junction without a gene match. The CDR3, cysteine through phenylalanine, is 13 amino acids long. Only the CDR3 bases that were read are kept: 30 of them, in frame from base 1. This entry is derived from a study of Tregs in tolerant kidney transplant recipients (dated by TCRdb to about 2019). Notes on the research overall: The transplants used related donors along with nonmyeloablative bone marrow transplantation, and in the human trials mixed chimerism was transient. The study used TCRbeta sequencing to identify donor-specific regulatory T cells before combined kidney and bone marrow transplantation, then tracked those cells after transplant. What the research found in general, with its limitations: Because only a small number of patients were included, the study had limitations, and the results will need to be validated in larger populations as well as under other immunosuppression protocols. The most biologically relevant and donor-specific TCRbeta repertoire appeared to be identified by expanding Tregs with activated donor B cells. Donor-specific Treg expansion exceeded global Treg expansion in tolerant patients, suggesting antigen-driven rather than nonspecific expansion. PCR primers changed over time for some patients, so nucleotide-level comparison across those patients' samples was not possible. Biological reproducibility was not directly addressed, though technical replication error appeared minimal.

The receptor was derived from a human donor who received a combined kidney and bone marrow transplant. The chain couples TRBV20-1 to TRBJ2-1; a stretch of 7 junction bases matches TRBD2. This specimen consisted of CD4+ T cells from blood, obtained before the transplant. The CDR3 bases that were read are TGCAGTGCTAGAGCGGGACTAAGAAATGAG. The translation is CSARAGLRNE. The complete CDR3 reads CSARAGLRNEQFF.